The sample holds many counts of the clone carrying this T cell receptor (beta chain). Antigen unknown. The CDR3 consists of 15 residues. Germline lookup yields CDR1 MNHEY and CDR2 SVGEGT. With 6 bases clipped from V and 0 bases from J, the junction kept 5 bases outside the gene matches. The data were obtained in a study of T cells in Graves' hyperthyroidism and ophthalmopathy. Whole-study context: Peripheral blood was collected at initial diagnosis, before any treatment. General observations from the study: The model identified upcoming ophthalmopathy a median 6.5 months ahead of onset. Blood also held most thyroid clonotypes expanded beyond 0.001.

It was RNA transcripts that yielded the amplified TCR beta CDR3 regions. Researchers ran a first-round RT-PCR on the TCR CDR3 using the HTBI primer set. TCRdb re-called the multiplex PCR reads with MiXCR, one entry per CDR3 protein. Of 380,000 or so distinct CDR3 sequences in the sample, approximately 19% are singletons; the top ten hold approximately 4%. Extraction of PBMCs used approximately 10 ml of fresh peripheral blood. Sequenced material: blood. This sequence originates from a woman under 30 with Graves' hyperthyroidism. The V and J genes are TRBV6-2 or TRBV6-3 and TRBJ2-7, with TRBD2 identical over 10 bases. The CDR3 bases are TGTGCCAGCAGCTATAGGACTAGCGGCTCCTACGAGCAGTACTTC. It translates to CASSYRTSGSYEQYF.